The next 6 T cell receptor beta chains were all read from a single sample in a study of blood T cell repertoires in COVID-19. Clones were sequenced by immunoSEQ multiplex PCR, and TCRdb holds only the in-frame ones, with some missing. The sample includes around 130,000 clones, around 87% seen only once; the top ten take roughly 2.2%. Sequencing was performed on peripheral blood. The receptors here all came from a woman aged 45 to 65 with acute or convalescent COVID-19.

The chain uses TRBV18 and TRBJ2-1, with D unresolved. Germline CDR1 reads KGHSH; CDR2 reads LQKENI. The V gene lost 3 bases and the J gene lost 0 bases, with 9 bases spanning the gap. CDR3 length: 15 residues. CDR3 sequence: CASSPDTYSYNEQFF. DNA of the CDR3: TGTGCCAGCTCACCCGACACCTACTCCTACAATGAGCAGTTCTTC. Combining the CDR3 with reference TRBV18 and TRBJ2-1 gives the whole variable domain NAGVMQNPRHLVRRRGQEARLRCSPMKGHSHVYWYRQLPEEGLKFMVYLQKENIIDESGMPKERFSAEFPKEGPSILRIQQVVRGDSAAYFCASSPDTYSYNEQFFGPGTRLTVL.

The rearrangement joins TRBV5-6 to TRBJ2-3; D is uncertain. The V end was cut by 2 bases, the J end by 1 base, with 8 bases between. The CDR3 runs to 14 residues. Germline CDR1 and CDR2: SGHDT and YYEEEE. CDR3 nucleotide sequence: TGTGCCAGCAGCTTTGGGCAGGGCACAGATACGCAGTATTTT. This translates into CASSFGQGTDTQYF.

The rearrangement uses TRBV12-3 or TRBV12-4 and TRBJ2-3; possible D gene TRBD2, 6 bases. This CDR3 contains 13 residues. With 7 bases removed from V and 0 bases from J, the gap between germline ends came to 8 bases. The CDR3 loop is CASTAGSTDTQYF. CDR3 in DNA: TGTGCCAGCACCGCGGGGAGCACAGATACGCAGTATTTT.

J is TRBJ1-2 and V is TRBV9; 8 nucleotides align to TRBD1. The CDR3 runs 15 residues. Germline assignment: CDR1 SGDLS and CDR2 YYNGEE. J was trimmed by 0 bases and V by 5 bases; bases with no gene match: 6. CDR3: CASSYRDRPNYGYTF. The DNA for the CDR3 is TGTGCCAGCAGTTACCGGGACAGGCCTAACTATGGCTACACCTTC.

This chain uses TRBV18 with TRBJ2-5; possible D gene TRBD1, 5 bases. Germline V gene sequence: CDR1 KGHSH, CDR2 LQKENI. Trimming pared 0 bases from V and 1 base from J, leaving 12 bases between. The CDR3 runs 16 residues. The CDR3 loop is CASSPPLQAPQETQYF. CDR3 sequence (DNA): TGTGCCAGCTCACCACCGCTACAGGCGCCCCAAGAGACCCAGTACTTC.

The chain employs TRBV5-5 and TRBJ1-3; no clear D. The CDR3 sequence is 14 residues long. V was cut by 1 base and J by 7 bases, with 12 bases left in between. CDR1 SGHKS and CDR2 YYEKEE come from the germline V gene (reference sequence). DNA of the CDR3: TGTGCCAGCAGCTTGCAAACGGGTCGGAACACCATATATTTT. It encodes CASSLQTGRNTIYF.